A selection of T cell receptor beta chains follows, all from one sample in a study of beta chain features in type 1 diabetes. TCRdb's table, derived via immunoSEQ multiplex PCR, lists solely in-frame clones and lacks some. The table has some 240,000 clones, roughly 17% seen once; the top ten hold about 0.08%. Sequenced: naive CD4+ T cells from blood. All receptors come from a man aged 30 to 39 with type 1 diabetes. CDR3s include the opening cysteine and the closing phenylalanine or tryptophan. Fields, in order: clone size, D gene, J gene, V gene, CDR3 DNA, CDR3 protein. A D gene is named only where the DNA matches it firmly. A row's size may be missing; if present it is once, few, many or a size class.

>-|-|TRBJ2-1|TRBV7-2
TGTGCCAGCAGCTTAGCGGGAGACCTAGTGGAGCAGTTCTTC
CASSLAGDLVEQFF
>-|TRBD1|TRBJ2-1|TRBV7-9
TGTGCCAGCAGCCCACAGGGGAGTAGCTCCTACAATGAGCAGTTCTTC
CASSPQGSSSYNEQFF
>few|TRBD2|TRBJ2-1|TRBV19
TGTGCCAGCCAGGGGCTAGCGGGAGTGAATGAGCAGTTCTTC
CASQGLAGVNEQFF
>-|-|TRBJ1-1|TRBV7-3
TGTGCCAGCAGCTTAACGGGGCGCGCTGAAGCTTTCTTT
CASSLTGRAEAFF
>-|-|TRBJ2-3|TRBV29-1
TGCAGCGTTAGGTCAGGAGCAGATACGCAGTATTTT
CSVRSGADTQYF
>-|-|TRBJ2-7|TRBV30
TGTGCCTGGAGTGTGGCCTACGAGCAGTACTTC
CAWSVAYEQYF
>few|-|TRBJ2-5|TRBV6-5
TGTGCCAGCAGTTACTCGGAGAGGGAGACCCAGTACTTC
CASSYSERETQYF
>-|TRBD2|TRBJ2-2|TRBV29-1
TGCAGCGTTGCTGCGGGAGGTGGGGAGCTGTTTTTT
CSVAAGGGELFF
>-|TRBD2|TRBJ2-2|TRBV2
TGTGCCAGCATTCCCCGGACTAGCCCCGGGGAGCTGTTTTTT
CASIPRTSPGELFF
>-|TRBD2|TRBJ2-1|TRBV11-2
TGTGCCAGCAGCTTAGCCGGGACTAGCGGGGGTGGTGAGCAGTTCTTC
CASSLAGTSGGGEQFF
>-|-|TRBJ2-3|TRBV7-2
TGTGCCAGCAGCTTTCGGACGTCCACAGATACGCAGTATTTT
CASSFRTSTDTQYF
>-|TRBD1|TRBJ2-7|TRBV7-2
TGTGCCAGCAGCCCGACAGGGGTCCCCTACGAGCAGTACTTC
CASSPTGVPYEQYF
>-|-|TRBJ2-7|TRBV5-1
TGCGCCAGCAGGATTTCCGCAGTGAACTACGAGCAGTACTTC
CASRISAVNYEQYF
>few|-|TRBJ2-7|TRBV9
TGTGCCAGCAGCTCCGGACCCTCCAGCTCCTACGAGCAGTACTTC
CASSSGPSSSYEQYF
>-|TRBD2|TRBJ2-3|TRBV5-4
TGTGCCAGCAGCCGGGGGTTACTAGCGGGCACAGATACGCAGTATTTT
CASSRGLLAGTDTQYF
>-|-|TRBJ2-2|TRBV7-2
TGTGCCAGCAGCTTAAACTCCGGGGAGCTGTTTTTT
CASSLNSGELFF
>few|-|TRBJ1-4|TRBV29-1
TGCAGCGTTGGAAGGGGAACTAATGAAAAACTGTTTTTT
CSVGRGTNEKLFF
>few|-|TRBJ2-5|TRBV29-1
TGCAGCGTTCTCGGACAGCGATCGTACCAAGAGACCCAGTACTTC
CSVLGQRSYQETQYF
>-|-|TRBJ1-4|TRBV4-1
TGCGCCAGCAGCCAAGATGCCACGGATGATGAAAAACTGTTTTTT
CASSQDATDDEKLFF
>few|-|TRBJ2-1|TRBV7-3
TGTGCCAGCAGCTTCCGTAGGGGATACAATGAGCAGTTCTTC
CASSFRRGYNEQFF
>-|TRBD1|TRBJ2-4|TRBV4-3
TGCTCCAGCAGCCAAGATCCTGACAGGGGGGTAGCCAAAAACATTCAGTACTTC
CSSSQDPDRGVAKNIQYF
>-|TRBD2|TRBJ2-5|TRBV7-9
TGTGCCAGCAGCGACAGGCGACTAGCGGGAGGGCCCTCAGTGGAGACCCAGTACTTC
CASSDRRLAGGPSVETQYF
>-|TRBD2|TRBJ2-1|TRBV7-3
TGTGCCAGCAGCTATTCAGGACTAGCGGGTATCAATGAGCAGTTCTTC
CASSYSGLAGINEQFF